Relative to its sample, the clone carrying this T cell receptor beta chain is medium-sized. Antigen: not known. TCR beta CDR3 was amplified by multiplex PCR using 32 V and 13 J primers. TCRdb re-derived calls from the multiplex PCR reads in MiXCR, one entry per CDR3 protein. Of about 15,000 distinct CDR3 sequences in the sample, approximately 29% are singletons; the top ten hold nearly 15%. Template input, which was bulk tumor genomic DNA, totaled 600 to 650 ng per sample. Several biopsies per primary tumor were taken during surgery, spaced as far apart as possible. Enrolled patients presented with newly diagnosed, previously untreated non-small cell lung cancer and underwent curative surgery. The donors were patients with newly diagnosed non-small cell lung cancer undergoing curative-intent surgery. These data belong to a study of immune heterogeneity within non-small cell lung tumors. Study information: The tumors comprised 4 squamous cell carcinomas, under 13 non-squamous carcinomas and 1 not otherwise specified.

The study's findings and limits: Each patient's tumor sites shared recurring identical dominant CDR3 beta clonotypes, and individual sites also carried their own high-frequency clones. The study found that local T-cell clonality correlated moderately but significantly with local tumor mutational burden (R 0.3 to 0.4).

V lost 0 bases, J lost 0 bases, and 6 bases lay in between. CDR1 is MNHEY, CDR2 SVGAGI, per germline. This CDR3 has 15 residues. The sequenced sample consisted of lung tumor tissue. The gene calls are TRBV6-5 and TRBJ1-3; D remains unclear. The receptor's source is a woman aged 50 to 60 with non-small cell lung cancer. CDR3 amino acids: CASSYSRDSGNTIYF. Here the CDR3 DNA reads TGTGCCAGCAGTTACTCGCGGGACTCTGGAAACACCATATATTTT.